This T cell receptor (beta chain) was obtained from a study of cytotoxic CD8 clonotypes in ibrutinib-treated CLL. Sequencing was performed with immunoSEQ multiplex PCR; in TCRdb, only in-frame clones are kept and a portion is missing. The sample lists 160,000 or so clones, roughly 86% occurring once. Sequenced here: PBMCs, sampled after 12 months of ibrutinib treatment. This receptor was obtained from a human donor with chronic lymphocytic leukemia.

The CDR3 sequence is CASSSESRTEAFF. The CDR3 DNA reads as TGTGCCAGCAGCTCAGAGTCCCGCACTGAAGCTTTCTTT. The chain has TRBV7-3 and TRBJ1-1; D gene ambiguous. Germline loops: CDR1 SGHTA, CDR2 FQGTGA. CDR3 length: 13 amino acids. V was clipped by 4 bases and J by 4 bases, with 10 bases between them.